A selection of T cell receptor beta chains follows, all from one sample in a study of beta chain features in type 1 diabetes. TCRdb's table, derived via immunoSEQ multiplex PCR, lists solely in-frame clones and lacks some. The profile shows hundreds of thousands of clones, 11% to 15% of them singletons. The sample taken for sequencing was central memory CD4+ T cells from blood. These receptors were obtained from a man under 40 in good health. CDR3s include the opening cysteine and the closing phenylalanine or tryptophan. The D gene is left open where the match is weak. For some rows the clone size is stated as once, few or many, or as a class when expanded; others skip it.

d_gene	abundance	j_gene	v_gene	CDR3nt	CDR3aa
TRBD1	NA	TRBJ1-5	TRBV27	TGTGCCAGCAGTCTAGGACAGGGGAGCGGTCAGCCCCAGCATTTT	CASSLGQGSGQPQHF
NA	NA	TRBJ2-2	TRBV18	TGTGCCAGCTCCCTTTACCCGAACACCGGGGAGCTGTTTTTT	CASSLYPNTGELFF
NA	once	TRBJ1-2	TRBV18	TGTGCCAGCTCACCGAGCTCTAACTATGGCTACACCTTC	CASSPSSNYGYTF
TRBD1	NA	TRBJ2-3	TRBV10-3	TGTGCCATCAGGCCCGGTCGAAGGGGGCTGAGCACAGATACGCAGTATTTT	CAIRPGRRGLSTDTQYF
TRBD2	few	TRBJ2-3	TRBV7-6	TGTGCCAGCAGCTCTCAAGCGGGGGGGCCCAATACGCAGTATTTT	CASSSQAGGPNTQYF
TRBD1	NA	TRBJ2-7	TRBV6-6	TGTGCCAGCAGTGACGGACAGGGGAGGGAGCAGTACTTC	CASSDGQGREQYF
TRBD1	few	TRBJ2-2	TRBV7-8	TGTGCCAGCAGCTTAGCAGGGGGCATCGGGGAGCTGTTTTTT	CASSLAGGIGELFF
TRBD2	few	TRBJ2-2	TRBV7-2	TGTGCCAGCAGTCCTAGCGGGAACACCGGGGAGCTGTTTTTT	CASSPSGNTGELFF
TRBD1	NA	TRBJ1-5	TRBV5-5	TGTGCCAGCAGCCCTTTACAGGGGGGTCAGCCCCAGCATTTT	CASSPLQGGQPQHF
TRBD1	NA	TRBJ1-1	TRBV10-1	TGCGCCAGCAGTGAGTCGGGGACAGGGGCTGACACTGAAGCTTTCTTT	CASSESGTGADTEAFF
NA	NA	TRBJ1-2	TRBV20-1	TGCAGTGCCGCGAGAGCCCCACCCTACACCTTC	CSAARAPPYTF
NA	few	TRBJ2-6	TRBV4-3	TGCGCCAGCAGCCAAGAGTTTAAGTCTGGGGCCAACGTCCTGACTTTC	CASSQEFKSGANVLTF
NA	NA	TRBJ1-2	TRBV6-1	TGTGCCAGCAGTGAAGCGCGGGGCCCCTATGGCTACACCTTC	CASSEARGPYGYTF
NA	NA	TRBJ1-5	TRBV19	TGTGCCAGTAGTATAGATGAAGTGTCCAATCAGCCCCAGCATTTT	CASSIDEVSNQPQHF
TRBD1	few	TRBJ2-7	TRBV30	TGTGCCTGGAGTACAGGGGGCTCCTACGAGCAGTACTTC	CAWSTGGSYEQYF
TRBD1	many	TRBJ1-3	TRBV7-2	TGTGCCAGCAGCTTAGTTGCAGGGGGTGGAAACACCATATATTTT	CASSLVAGGGNTIYF
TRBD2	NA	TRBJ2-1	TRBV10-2	TGCGCCAGCAGTCAAAAGCGGGGATACAATGAGCAGTTCTTC	CASSQKRGYNEQFF
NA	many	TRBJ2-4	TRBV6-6	TGTGCCAGCAGTTACCCGCCGAATTTAGCCAAAAACATTCAGTACTTC	CASSYPPNLAKNIQYF
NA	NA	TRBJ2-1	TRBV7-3	TGTGCCAGCAGCTTAACCGTCGACAATGAGCAGTTCTTC	CASSLTVDNEQFF
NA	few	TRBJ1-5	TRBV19	TGTGCCAGTACTCAACAGGGAGCTCAGCCCCAGCATTTT	CASTQQGAQPQHF
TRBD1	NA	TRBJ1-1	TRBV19	TGTGCCAGTAGTATATCGTTTTGGACAGGGGGGGTGAACACTGAAGCTTTCTTT	CASSISFWTGGVNTEAFF
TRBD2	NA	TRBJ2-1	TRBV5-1	TGCGCCAGCAGTTCCGGGACTAGCGGGAGGGCCCTCGAGGATGAGCAGTTCTTC	CASSSGTSGRALEDEQFF
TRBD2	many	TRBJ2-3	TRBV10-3	TGTGCCATCAGGCCCGGACTAGCGGGAGCGTCAGATACGCAGTATTTT	CAIRPGLAGASDTQYF
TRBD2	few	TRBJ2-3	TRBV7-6	TGTGCCAGCAGCTTAGGTAGCGGGGGGGCTGGAGATACGCAGTATTTT	CASSLGSGGAGDTQYF
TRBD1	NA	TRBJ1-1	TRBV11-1	TGTGCCAGCAGCATGACAGGGGGCAGAAGGGGGAACACTGAAGCTTTCTTT	CASSMTGGRRGNTEAFF
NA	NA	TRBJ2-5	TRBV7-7	TGTGCCAGCAGCCCTCGATACCAAGAGACCCAGTACTTC	CASSPRYQETQYF
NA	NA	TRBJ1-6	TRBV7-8	TGTGCCAGCAGCGCAAATGGGGTTAGGAATTCACCCCTCCACTTT	CASSANGVRNSPLHF
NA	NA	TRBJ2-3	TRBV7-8	TGTGCCAGCAGCTTAGTGGGGGGCCGGGATACGCAGTATTTT	CASSLVGGRDTQYF
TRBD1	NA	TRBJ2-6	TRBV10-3	TGTGCCATCAAACCCGGGACAGGGTATGGTGGGGCCAACGTCCTGACTTTC	CAIKPGTGYGGANVLTF
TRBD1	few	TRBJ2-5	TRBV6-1	TGTGCCAGCTGCCGGGACAGAGGAGTGAAGACCCAGTACTTC	CASCRDRGVKTQYF
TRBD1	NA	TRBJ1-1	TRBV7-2	TGTGCCAGCAGCTATCCGGGACAGGGGGATGAAGCTTTCTTT	CASSYPGQGDEAFF
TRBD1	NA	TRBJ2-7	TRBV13	TGTGCCAGCAGCTTAGTGGGACAGGGGTCGAAGAGCTCCTACGAGCAGTACTTC	CASSLVGQGSKSSYEQYF
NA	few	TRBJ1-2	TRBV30	TGTGCCTGGAGTTGGGCAGGGAGCTATGGCTACACCTTC	CAWSWAGSYGYTF
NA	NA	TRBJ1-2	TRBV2	TGTGCCAGCAGTGAAGCCCTAGACTATGGCTACACCTTC	CASSEALDYGYTF
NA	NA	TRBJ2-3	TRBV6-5	TGTGCCAGCCGGTCTCCGGGACATCTCACAGATACGCAGTATTTT	CASRSPGHLTDTQYF
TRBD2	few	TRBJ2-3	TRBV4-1	TGCGCCAGCAGCCAAGAACGAGGACTAGCCCGCACAGATACGCAGTATTTT	CASSQERGLARTDTQYF